The 9 T cell receptor beta chains below come from one sample, sequenced in a study of identical twins. MiXCR was run by TCRdb on the 5' RACE reads, yielding one entry per CDR3 protein. This sample yields hundreds of thousands of distinct CDR3 sequences, of which 9% to 15% are seen a single time; 7.2% belongs to the top ten. These same records also appear under a second study, on yellow fever vaccine responses in identical twins.

Sequencing used CD8+ T cells sorted from blood. All receptors come from a woman aged 18-29 years in good health.

This clonotype has more than one count but fewer than ten. The rearrangement links TRBV2 to TRBJ2-3; weak D call: TRBD2 (5 bases). Trimming cost V 4 bases and J 0 bases, with 14 bases left between them. The germline V gene encodes CDR1 SNHLY and CDR2 FYNNEI. The CDR3 spans 16 residues. The CDR3 sequence: CASSALASPSTDTQYF. Here the CDR3 DNA reads TGTGCCAGCAGTGCGTTGGCTAGCCCCAGCACAGATACGCAGTATTTT.

This clonotype was seen at least ten times. This chain connects TRBV7-2 to TRBJ2-4, with 10 bases aligning to TRBD2. Germline CDR1 reads SGHTA; CDR2 reads FQGNSA. Unmatched junction bases numbered 4, after V lost 4 bases and J lost 4 bases. There are 15 residues in the CDR3. The CDR3 DNA sequence: TGTGCCAGCAGCTGGCTAGCGGGAGATAAAAACATTCAGTACTTC. It translates to CASSWLAGDKNIQYF.

V usage is TRBV24-1 and J usage is TRBJ1-2; D may be TRBD1 (5 bases). The CDR3 has 16 residues. Germline CDR1 and CDR2: KGHDR and SFDVKD. The CDR3 bases are TGTGCGAACTTGGGGGAACCCGGGGAAGCTAACTATGGCTACACCTTC. Protein product: CANLGEPGEANYGYTF.

The chain couples TRBV28 to TRBJ2-5; 12 nucleotides line up with TRBD2. The CDR3 contains 16 residues. Germline V gene data show CDR1 as MDHEN and CDR2 as SYDVKM. V shed 5 bases and J 2 bases; nucleotides not matched to a gene: 6. CDR3 amino acids: CASSPRTSGNQETQYF. CDR3 nucleotides: TGTGCCAGCAGTCCCAGGACTAGCGGGAATCAAGAGACCCAGTACTTC.

The V gene is TRBV11-2, the J gene TRBJ2-5; 9 bases match TRBD2. Unmatched junction bases numbered 7, after V lost 1 base and J lost 4 bases. Germline V CDR1 and CDR2: SGHAT, FQNNGV. CDR3 length equals 16 residues. CDR3 amino acids: CASSLGGGGAVETQYF. The CDR3, as DNA: TGTGCCAGCAGCTTAGGGGGCGGGGGGGCAGTAGAGACCCAGTACTTC. Full variable domain (missing parts from reference TRBV11-2 and TRBJ2-5): EAGVAQSPRYKIIEKRQSVAFWCNPISGHATLYWYQQILGQGPKLLIQFQNNGVVDDSQLPKDRFSAERLKGVDSTLKIQPAKLEDSAVYLCASSLGGGGAVETQYFGPGTRLLVL.

The rearrangement links TRBV28 to TRBJ2-1, with D possibly being TRBD2 (6 bases). This CDR3 region has 15 residues. Trimming cost V 3 bases and J 8 bases, with 17 bases left between them. CDR1 and CDR2 from the germline V gene are MDHEN and SYDVKM. DNA of the CDR3: TGTGCCAGCAGTTTGCGCGGGACGCGGACCCATGAGCAGTTCTTC. It translates to CASSLRGTRTHEQFF.

CDR3 sequence: CASNFGGFQETQYF. The CDR3 bases are TGTGCCAGTAATTTTGGGGGTTTCCAAGAGACCCAGTACTTC. The chain recombines TRBV28 with TRBJ2-5; D is perhaps TRBD1 or TRBD2 (5 bases each). The CDR3 covers 14 residues. CDR1 and CDR2 from the germline V gene are MDHEN and SYDVKM. The V and J ends lost 9 bases and 1 base respectively, with 15 bases between them.

This clonotype showed up just a few times. The genes are TRBV6-2 or TRBV6-3 and TRBJ2-5; D is unresolved. V lost 2 bases to trimming and J lost 3 bases, with 1 base between them. Germline V CDR1 and CDR2: MNHEY, SVGEGT. The length of the CDR3 is 11 residues. CDR3 amino acids: CASSYEETQYF. CDR3 in DNA: TGTGCCAGCAGTTACGAAGAGACCCAGTACTTC.

This clonotype was seen repeatedly, ten times or more. The V gene is TRBV12-3 or TRBV12-4, the J gene TRBJ2-3, with a weak D call TRBD2 (7 bases). Trimming took 3 bases from V and 1 from J, leaving 8 bases between them. The CDR3 length is 14 residues. The DNA for the CDR3 is TGTGCCAGCAGTTTGCGGGGGCGCACAGATACGCAGTATTTT. As protein: CASSLRGRTDTQYF.